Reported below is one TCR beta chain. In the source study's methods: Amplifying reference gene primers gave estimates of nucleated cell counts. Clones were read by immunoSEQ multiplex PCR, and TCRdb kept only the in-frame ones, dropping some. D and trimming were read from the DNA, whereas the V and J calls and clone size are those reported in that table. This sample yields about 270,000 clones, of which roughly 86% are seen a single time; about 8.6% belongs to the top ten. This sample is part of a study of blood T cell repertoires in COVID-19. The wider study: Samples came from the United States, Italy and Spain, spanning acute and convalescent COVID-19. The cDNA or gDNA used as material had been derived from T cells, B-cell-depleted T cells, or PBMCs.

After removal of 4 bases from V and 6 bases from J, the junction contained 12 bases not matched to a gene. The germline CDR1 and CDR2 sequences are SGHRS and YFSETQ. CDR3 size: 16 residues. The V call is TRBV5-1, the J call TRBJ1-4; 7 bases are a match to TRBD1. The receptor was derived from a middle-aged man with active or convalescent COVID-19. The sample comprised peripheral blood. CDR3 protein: CASSPSVQGDYEKLFF. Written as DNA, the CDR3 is TGCGCCAGCAGCCCTTCTGTTCAGGGGGATTATGAAAAACTGTTTTTT.